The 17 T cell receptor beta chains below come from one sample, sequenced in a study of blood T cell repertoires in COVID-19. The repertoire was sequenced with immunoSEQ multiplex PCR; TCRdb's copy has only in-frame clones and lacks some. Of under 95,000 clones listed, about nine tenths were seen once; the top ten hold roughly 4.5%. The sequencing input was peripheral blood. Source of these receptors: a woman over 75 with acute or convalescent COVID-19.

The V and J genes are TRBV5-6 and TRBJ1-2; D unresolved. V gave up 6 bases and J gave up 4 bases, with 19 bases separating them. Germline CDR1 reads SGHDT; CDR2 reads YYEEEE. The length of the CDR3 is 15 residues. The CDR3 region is CASTSGGGRVYGYTF. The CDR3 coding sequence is TGTGCCAGCACCTCCGGCGGCGGGCGAGTCTATGGCTACACCTTC.

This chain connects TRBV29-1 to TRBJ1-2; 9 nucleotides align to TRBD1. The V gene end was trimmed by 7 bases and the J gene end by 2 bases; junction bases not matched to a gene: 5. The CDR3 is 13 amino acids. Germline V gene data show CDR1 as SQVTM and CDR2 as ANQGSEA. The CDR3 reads CSANRGQNYGYTF. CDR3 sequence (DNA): TGCAGCGCAAACAGGGGGCAGAACTATGGCTACACCTTC.

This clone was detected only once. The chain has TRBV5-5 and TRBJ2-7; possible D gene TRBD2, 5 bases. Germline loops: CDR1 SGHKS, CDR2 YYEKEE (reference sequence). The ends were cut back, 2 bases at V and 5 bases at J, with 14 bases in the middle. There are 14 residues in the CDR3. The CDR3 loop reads CASSFGGSINEQYF. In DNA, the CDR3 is TGTGCCAGCAGCTTTGGAGGCTCGATCAACGAGCAGTACTTC.

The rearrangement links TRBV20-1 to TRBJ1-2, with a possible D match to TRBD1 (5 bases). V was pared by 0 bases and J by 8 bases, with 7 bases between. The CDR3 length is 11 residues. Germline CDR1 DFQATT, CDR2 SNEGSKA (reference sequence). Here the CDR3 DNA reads TGCAGTGCTAGAGATCCAGGGGGCTACACCTTC. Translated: CSARDPGGYTF.

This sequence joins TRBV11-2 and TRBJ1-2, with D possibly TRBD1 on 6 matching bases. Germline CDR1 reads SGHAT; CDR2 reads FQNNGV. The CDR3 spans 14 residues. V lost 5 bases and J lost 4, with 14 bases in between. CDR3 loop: CASSSGTPTYGYTF. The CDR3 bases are TGTGCCAGCAGCAGCGGGACACCGACCTATGGCTACACCTTC.

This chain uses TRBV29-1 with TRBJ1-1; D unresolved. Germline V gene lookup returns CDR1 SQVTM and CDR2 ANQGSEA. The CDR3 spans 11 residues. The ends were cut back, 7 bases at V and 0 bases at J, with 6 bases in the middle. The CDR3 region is CSGRLNTEAFF. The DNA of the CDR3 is TGCAGCGGCAGATTGAACACTGAAGCTTTCTTT.

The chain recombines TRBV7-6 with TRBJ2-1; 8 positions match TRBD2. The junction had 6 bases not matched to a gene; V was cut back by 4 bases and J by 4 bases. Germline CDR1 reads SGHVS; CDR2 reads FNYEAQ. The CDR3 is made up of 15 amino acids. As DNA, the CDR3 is TGTGCCAGCAGCTACCTCGGGGGGGGTTACAATGAGCAGTTCTTC. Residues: CASSYLGGGYNEQFF.

CDR3 region: CASRKAGTGAANEKLFF. In DNA form, the CDR3 reads TGTGCCAGCAGAAAAGCCGGGACAGGGGCGGCTAATGAAAAACTGTTTTTT. The V and J genes are TRBV2 and TRBJ1-4, with TRBD1 identical over 10 bases. The V segment lost 6 bases and the J segment 3 bases; nucleotides outside the gene matches: 10. The CDR3 runs 17 residues. Germline V CDR1 and CDR2: SNHLY, FYNNEI.

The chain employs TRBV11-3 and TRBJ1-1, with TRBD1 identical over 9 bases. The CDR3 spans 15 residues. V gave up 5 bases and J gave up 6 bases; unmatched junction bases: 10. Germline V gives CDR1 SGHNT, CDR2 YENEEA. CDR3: CASSGRTGDSSEAFF. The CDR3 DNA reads TGTGCCAGCAGCGGGCGGACAGGGGATTCTTCTGAAGCTTTCTTT.

The CDR3 loop is CASSRGTSGGKYEQYF. For the CDR3, the DNA is TGTGCCAGCAGCCGCGGGACTAGCGGGGGTAAATACGAGCAGTACTTC. The rearrangement uses TRBV3-1 (or the pseudogene TRBV3-2) and TRBJ2-7; the match to TRBD2 covers 14 bases. The CDR3 extends over 16 amino acids. Trimming cost V 4 bases and J 4 bases; bases outside gene matches: 6. Germline values: CDR1 LGHDT, CDR2 YNNKEL (reference sequence).

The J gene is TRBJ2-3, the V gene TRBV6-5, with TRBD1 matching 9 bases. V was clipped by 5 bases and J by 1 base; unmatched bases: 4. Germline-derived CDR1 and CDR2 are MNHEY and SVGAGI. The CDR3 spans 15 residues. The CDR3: CASSPQGAGTDTQYF. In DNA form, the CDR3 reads TGTGCCAGCAGTCCACAGGGGGCGGGCACAGATACGCAGTATTTT.

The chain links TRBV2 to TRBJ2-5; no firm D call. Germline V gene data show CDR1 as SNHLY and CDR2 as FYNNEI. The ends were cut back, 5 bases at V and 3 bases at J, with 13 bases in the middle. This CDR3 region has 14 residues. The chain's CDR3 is CASSMSLLKETQYF. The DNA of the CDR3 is TGTGCCAGCAGTATGAGCCTATTGAAAGAGACCCAGTACTTC.

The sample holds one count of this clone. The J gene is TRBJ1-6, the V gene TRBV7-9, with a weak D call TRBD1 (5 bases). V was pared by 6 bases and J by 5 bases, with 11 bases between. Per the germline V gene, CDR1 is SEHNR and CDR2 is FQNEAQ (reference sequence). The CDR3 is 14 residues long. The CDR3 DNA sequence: TGTGCCAGCAGGGATACGGGGGATAATTCACCCCTCCACTTT. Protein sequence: CASRDTGDNSPLHF.

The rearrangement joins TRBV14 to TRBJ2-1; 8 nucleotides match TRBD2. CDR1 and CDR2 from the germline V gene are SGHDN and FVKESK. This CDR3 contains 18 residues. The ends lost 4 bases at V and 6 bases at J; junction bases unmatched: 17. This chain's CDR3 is CASSPRGGSGAPGNEQFF. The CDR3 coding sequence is TGTGCCAGCAGCCCCCGAGGCGGTAGCGGGGCTCCCGGCAATGAGCAGTTCTTC.

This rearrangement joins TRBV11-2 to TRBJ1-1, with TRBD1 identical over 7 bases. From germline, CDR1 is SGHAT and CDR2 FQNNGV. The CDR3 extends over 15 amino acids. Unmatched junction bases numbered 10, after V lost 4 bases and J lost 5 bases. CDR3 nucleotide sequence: TGTGCCAGCAGCTCCCCACCCACAGGGGAAACTGAAGCTTTCTTT. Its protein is CASSSPPTGETEAFF.

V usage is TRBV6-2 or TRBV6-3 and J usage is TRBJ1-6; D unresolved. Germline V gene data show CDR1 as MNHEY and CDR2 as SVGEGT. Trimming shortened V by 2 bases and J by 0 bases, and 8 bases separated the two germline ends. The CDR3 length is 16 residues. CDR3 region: CASSYDKSSYNSPLHF. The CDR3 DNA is TGTGCCAGCAGTTACGACAAGAGCTCCTATAATTCACCCCTCCACTTT.

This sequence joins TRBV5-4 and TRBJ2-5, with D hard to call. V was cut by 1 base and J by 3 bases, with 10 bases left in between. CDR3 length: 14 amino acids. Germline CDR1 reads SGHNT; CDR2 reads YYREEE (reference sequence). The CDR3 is CASSLWQREETQYF. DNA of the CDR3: TGTGCCAGCAGCTTGTGGCAGCGAGAAGAGACCCAGTACTTC.